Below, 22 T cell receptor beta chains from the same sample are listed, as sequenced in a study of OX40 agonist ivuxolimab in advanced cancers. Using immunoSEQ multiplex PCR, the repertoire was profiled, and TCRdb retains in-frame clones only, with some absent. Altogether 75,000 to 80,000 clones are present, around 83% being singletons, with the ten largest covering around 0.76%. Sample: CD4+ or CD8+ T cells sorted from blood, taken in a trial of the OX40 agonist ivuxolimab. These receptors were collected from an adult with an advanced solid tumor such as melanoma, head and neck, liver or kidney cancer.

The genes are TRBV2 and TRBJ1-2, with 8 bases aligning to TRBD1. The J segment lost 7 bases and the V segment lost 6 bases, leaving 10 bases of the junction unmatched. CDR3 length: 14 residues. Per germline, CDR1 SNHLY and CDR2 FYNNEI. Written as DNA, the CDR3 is TGTGCCAGCAGCACTGGGACAGGAAGTACTGGCTACACCTTC. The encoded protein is CASSTGTGSTGYTF.

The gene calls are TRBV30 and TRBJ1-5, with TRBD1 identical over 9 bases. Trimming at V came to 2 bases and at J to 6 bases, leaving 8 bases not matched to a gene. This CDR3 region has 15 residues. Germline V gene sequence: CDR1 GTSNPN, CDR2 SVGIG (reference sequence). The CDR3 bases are TGTGCCTGGAGTCCAACCCTACAGGGGGCTCAGCCCCAGCATTTT. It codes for CAWSPTLQGAQPQHF. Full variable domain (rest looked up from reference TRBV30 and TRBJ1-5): SQTIHQWPATLVQPVGSPLSLECTVEGTSNPNLYWYRQAAGRGLQLLFYSVGIGQISSEVPQNLSASRPQDRQFILSSKKLLLSDSGFYLCAWSPTLQGAQPQHFGDGTRLSIL.

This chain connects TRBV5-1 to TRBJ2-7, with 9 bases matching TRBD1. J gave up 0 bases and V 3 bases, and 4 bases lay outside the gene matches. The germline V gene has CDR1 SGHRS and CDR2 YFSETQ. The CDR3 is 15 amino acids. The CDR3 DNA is TGCGCCAGCAGCTCCGGGACAGGGAACTCCTACGAGCAGTACTTC. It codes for CASSSGTGNSYEQYF.

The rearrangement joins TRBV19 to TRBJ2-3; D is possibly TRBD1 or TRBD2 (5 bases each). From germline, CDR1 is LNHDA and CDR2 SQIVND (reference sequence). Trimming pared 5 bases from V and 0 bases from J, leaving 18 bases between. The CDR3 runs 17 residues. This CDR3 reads CASSPNRGRSSTDTQYF. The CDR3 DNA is TGTGCCAGTAGTCCTAACCGGGGACGCTCTAGCACAGATACGCAGTATTTT.

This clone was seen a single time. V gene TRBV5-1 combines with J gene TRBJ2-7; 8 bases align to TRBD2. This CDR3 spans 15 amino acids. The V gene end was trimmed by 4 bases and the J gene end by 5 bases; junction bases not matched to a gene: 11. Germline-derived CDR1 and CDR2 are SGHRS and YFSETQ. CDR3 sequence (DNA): TGCGCCAGCAGCCCTAACCGGGGGGGCCAGGACGAGCAGTACTTC. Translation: CASSPNRGGQDEQYF.

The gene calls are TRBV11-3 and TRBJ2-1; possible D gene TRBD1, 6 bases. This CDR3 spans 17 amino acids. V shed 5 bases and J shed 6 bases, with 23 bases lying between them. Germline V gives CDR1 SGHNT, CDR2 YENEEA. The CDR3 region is CASSPTWGQRQANEQFF. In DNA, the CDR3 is TGTGCCAGCAGCCCTACCTGGGGGCAGCGCCAAGCCAATGAGCAGTTCTTC.

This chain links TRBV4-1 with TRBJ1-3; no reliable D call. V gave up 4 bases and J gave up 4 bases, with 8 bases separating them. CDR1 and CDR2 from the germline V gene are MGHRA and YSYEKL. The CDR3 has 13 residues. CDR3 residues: CASSLYEGNTIYF. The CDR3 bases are TGCGCCAGCAGCCTATACGAGGGAAACACCATATATTTT.

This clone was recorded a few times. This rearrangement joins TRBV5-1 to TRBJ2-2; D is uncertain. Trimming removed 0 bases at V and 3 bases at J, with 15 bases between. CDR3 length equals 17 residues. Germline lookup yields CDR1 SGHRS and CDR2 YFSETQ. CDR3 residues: CASSLDPTWGYTGELFF. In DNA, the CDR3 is TGCGCCAGCAGCTTGGACCCGACGTGGGGATACACCGGGGAGCTGTTTTTT.

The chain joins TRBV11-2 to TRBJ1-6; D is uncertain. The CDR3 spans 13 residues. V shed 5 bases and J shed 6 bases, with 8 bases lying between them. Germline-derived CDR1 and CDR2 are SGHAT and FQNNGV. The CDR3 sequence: CASSPVGNSPLHF. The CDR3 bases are TGTGCCAGCAGCCCAGTTGGTAATTCACCCCTCCACTTT.

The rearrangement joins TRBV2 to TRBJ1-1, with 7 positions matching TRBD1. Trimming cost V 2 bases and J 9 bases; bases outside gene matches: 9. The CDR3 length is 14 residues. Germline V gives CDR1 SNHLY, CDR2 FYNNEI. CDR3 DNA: TGTGCCAGCAGTGAATTTTGGACAGGTGTGAAAGCTTTCTTT. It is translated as CASSEFWTGVKAFF.

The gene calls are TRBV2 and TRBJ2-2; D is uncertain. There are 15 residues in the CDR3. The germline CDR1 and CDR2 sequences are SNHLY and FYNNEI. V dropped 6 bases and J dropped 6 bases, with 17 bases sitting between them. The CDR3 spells CASRAGRGMSGELFF. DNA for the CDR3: TGTGCCAGCAGAGCAGGTAGAGGAATGTCCGGGGAGCTGTTTTTT. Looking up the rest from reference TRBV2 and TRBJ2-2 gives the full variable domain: EPEVTQTPSHQVTQMGQEVILRCVPISNHLYFYWYRQILGQKVEFLVSFYNNEISEKSEIFDDQFSVERPDGSNFTLKIRSTKLEDSAMYFCASRAGRGMSGELFFGEGSRLTVL.

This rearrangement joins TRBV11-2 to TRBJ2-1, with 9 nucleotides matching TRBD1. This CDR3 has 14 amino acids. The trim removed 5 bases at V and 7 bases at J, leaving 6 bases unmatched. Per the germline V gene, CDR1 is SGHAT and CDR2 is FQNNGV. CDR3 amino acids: CASSAYRGRNEQFF. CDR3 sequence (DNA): TGTGCCAGCAGCGCATACAGGGGGCGGAATGAGCAGTTCTTC.

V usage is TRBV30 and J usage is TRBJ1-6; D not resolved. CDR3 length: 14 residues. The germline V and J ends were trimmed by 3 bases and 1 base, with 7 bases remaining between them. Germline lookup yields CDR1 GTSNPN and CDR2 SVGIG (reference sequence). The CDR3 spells CAWREGSYNSPLHF. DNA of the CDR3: TGTGCCTGGAGGGAGGGATCCTATAATTCACCCCTCCACTTT.

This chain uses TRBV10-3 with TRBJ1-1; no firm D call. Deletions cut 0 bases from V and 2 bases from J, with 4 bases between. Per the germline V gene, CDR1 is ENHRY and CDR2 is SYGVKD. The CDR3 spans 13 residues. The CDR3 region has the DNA TGTGCCATCAGTGAGTCCACAAACACTGAAGCTTTCTTT. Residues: CAISESTNTEAFF.

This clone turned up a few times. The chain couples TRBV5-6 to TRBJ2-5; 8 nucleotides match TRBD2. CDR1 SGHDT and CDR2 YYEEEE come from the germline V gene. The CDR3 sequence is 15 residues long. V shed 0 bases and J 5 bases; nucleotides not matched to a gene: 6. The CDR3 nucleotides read TGTGCCAGCAGCTTGGAGCTCGGACTAGCTGAGACCCAGTACTTC. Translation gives CASSLELGLAETQYF.

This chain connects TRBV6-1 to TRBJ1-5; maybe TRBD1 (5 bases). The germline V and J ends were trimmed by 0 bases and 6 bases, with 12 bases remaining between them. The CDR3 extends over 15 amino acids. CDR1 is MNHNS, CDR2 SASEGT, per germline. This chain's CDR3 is CASSEAQSGSQPQHF. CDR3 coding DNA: TGTGCCAGCAGTGAAGCGCAGTCAGGGTCTCAGCCCCAGCATTTT.

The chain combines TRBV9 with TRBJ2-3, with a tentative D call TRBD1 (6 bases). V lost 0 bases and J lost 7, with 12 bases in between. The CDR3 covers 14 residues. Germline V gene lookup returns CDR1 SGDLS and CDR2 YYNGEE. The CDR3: CASSVGGDRNTQYF. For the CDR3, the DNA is TGTGCCAGCAGCGTAGGGGGTGACAGGAATACGCAGTATTTT.

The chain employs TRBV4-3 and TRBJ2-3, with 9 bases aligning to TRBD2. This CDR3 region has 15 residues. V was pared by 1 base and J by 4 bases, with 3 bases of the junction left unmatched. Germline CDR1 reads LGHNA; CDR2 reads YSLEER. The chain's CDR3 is CASSQGRGGADTQYF. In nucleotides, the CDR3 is TGCGCCAGCAGCCAAGGGCGGGGGGGGGCAGATACGCAGTATTTT.

CDR3 DNA: TGCGCCAGCAGCTTAGCACTAGCGGGCTCCTACGAGCAGTACTTC. It specifies CASSLALAGSYEQYF. The chain is built from TRBV5-1 and TRBJ2-7; 9 bases are shared with TRBD2. Germline assignment: CDR1 SGHRS and CDR2 YFSETQ. The CDR3 length is 15 residues. V gave up 2 bases and J gave up 0 bases; unmatched junction bases: 3.

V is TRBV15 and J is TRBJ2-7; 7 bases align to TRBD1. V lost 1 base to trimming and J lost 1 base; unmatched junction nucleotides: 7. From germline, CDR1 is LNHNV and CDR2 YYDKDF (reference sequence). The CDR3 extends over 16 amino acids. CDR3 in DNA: TGTGCCACCAGCAGAGGAGGACAGGTTGCGTCCTACGAGCAGTACTTC. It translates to CATSRGGQVASYEQYF.

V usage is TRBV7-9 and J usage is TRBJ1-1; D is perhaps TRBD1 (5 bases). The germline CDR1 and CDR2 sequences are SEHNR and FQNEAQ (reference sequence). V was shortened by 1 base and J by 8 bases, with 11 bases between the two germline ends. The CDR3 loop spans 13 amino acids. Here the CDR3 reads CASSLGGAGEAFF. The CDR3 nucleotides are TGTGCCAGCAGCTTAGGAGGGGCAGGGGAAGCTTTCTTT.

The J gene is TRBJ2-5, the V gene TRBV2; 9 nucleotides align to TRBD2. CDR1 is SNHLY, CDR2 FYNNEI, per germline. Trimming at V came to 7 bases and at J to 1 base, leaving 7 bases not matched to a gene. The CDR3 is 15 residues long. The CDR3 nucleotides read TGTGCCAGCAATGGGAGGACTAGCGCCCAAGAGACCCAGTACTTC. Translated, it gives CASNGRTSAQETQYF. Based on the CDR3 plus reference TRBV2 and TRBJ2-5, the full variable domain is EPEVTQTPSHQVTQMGQEVILRCVPISNHLYFYWYRQILGQKVEFLVSFYNNEISEKSEIFDDQFSVERPDGSNFTLKIRSTKLEDSAMYFCASNGRTSAQETQYFGPGTRLLVL.